This paragraph covers one TCR beta chain sequence. Its antigen remains unknown. In germline, CDR1 is SQVTM, CDR2 ANQGSEA. There are 15 residues in the CDR3. V trimming: 5 bases; J trimming: 4 bases; junction bases outside the gene matches: 11. The data are from a study of OX40 agonist ivuxolimab in advanced cancers. For the study at large: Recorded diagnoses for dose-escalation patients were hepatocellular carcinoma, melanoma, renal cell or head and neck cancer. Study-level points and caveats: There were, on average, more expanded clones in CD8+ T cells than in CD4+. Relatively little clonal expansion, among the lowest observed, appeared in partial responders at 0.1-3.0 mg/kg.

Exclusion of a patient followed from autoimmune disease history or systemic immunosuppression. Repertoires were generated with immunoSEQ multiplex PCR, while TCRdb's copy carries only in-frame clones and drops some. There are about 68,000 clones in the sample; about 89% occur only once, and about 0.31% lies in the top ten. The chain carries TRBV29-1 and TRBJ1-3; TRBD1 matches 7 bases. The specimen was CD4+ or CD8+ T cells sorted from blood, collected in a trial of the OX40 agonist ivuxolimab. The clonotype comes from an adult with an advanced solid tumor such as melanoma, head and neck, liver or kidney cancer. The CDR3 bases are TGCAGCGTTAGCGGGACAGCCTCCTTCGGAAACACCATATATTTT. Translated, it gives CSVSGTASFGNTIYF.